These 28 T cell receptor beta chains were sequenced from one sample in a study of T cells expressing NK-cell markers. TCRdb reworked the 5' RACE reads into one entry per CDR3 protein, no DNA. With about 260,000 distinct CDR3 sequences in the sample, the ten largest clones hold about 0.4%. Source material: blood T cells: a sorted CD56 or NKG2C T cell subset, CD4+ or CD8+ T cells, or bulk PBMC T cells (not recorded which). The source is a man aged 18 to 29 in good health.

The chain has TRBV29-1 and TRBJ2-2; TCRdb names TRBD2, which stays unverified in the absence of DNA. The CDR3 contains 16 residues. Germline V lookup: CDR1 SQVTM, CDR2 ANQGSEA. The chain's CDR3 is CSVEDRRGATTGELFF.

The V and J genes are TRBV12-3 or TRBV12-4 and TRBJ1-2; the TCRdb D gene call, TRBD1, has no DNA to confirm it. The CDR3 contains 13 residues. CDR3 residues: CAGSQGWGYGYTF.

The chain uses TRBV4-1 and TRBJ2-7; TCRdb names TRBD2, which stays unverified in the absence of DNA. CDR1 is MGHRA, CDR2 YSYEKL, per germline. The length of the CDR3 is 14 residues. The CDR3 loop reads CASSQAGLPYEQYF.

The chain links TRBV27 to TRBJ2-3; TCRdb proposes TRBD1, but this gene call is untestable without DNA. This CDR3 is 15 amino acids long. Germline CDR1 MNHEY, CDR2 SMNVEV (reference sequence). CDR3 sequence: CASSLQGTGTDTQYF.

The chain has TRBV12-3 or TRBV12-4 and TRBJ2-7. The CDR3 consists of 13 residues. This CDR3 is CASSTTALYEQYF.

The rearrangement links TRBV9 to TRBJ2-6; the D gene TCRdb calls, TRBD1, cannot be checked with no DNA. The CDR3 extends over 17 amino acids. The germline V gene has CDR1 SGDLS and CDR2 YYNGEE. CDR3 in amino acids: CASSPLLWGSGANVLTF.

The V call is TRBV28, the J call TRBJ2-7; the D call of TRBD1 rests on TCRdb alone, since no DNA is present to check it. Per the germline V gene, CDR1 is MDHEN and CDR2 is SYDVKM. The CDR3 sequence is 16 residues long. The CDR3 loop is CASSFPRSRRTYEQYF.

The chain carries TRBV5-4 and TRBJ2-5; as DNA is missing, the TRBD2 call by TCRdb cannot be tested. The CDR3 runs 14 residues. Germline lookup yields CDR1 SGHNT and CDR2 YYREEE (reference sequence). The CDR3 spells CASSTTRGGETQYF.

The chain has TRBV29-1 and TRBJ1-2. CDR1 is SQVTM and CDR2 is ANQGSEA in the germline V gene. The CDR3 consists of 16 residues. CDR3 protein: CSVEDLSFRGGYGYTF.

The chain carries TRBV12-3 or TRBV12-4 and TRBJ1-5. The CDR3 length is 15 residues. The CDR3 reads CASSTRGLSNQPQHF.

The chain is built from TRBV9 and TRBJ2-5; without DNA, the TCRdb call of TRBD1 cannot be checked. The CDR3 is 18 amino acids. Germline V gene sequence: CDR1 SGDLS, CDR2 YYNGEE. CDR3 loop: CASSTGGGGSTIVETQYF.

The chain employs TRBV5-1 and TRBJ2-5; the TCRdb D gene call, TRBD2, has no DNA to confirm it. The CDR3 totals 13 residues. The germline V gene encodes CDR1 SGHRS and CDR2 YFSETQ. This chain's CDR3 is CASSGVEGETQYF.

The V and J genes are TRBV6-5 and TRBJ2-2; TCRdb reports TRBD1, a call that lacks DNA to check it against. Germline V lookup: CDR1 MNHEY, CDR2 SVGAGI. The CDR3 has 17 amino acids. The chain's CDR3 is CASSLDRDRTNTGELFF.

The rearrangement uses TRBV6-5 and TRBJ2-5; TCRdb's D call, TRBD2, is unchecked because there is no DNA. The CDR3 consists of 16 residues. Germline V gene data show CDR1 as MNHEY and CDR2 as SVGAGI. CDR3 protein: CASRGGVIAGGETQYF.

V usage is TRBV7-2 and J usage is TRBJ2-3; TCRdb's D call, TRBD2, is unchecked because there is no DNA. CDR3 length: 17 residues. Germline lookup yields CDR1 SGHTA and CDR2 FQGNSA. CDR3 sequence reads: CASSPTGTSGFTDTQYF.

V and J are TRBV6-6 and TRBJ1-3. CDR1 and CDR2 (germline): MNHNY, SVGAGI (reference sequence). This CDR3 region has 13 residues. The CDR3 region is CASCRDSGNTIYF.

The J gene is TRBJ1-5, the V gene TRBV12-3 or TRBV12-4; TCRdb names TRBD1, which stays unverified in the absence of DNA. The length of the CDR3 is 14 residues. The chain's CDR3 is CASSAGARNQPQHF.

This chain uses TRBV20-1 with TRBJ2-7; the D call of TRBD2 rests on TCRdb alone, since no DNA is present to check it. The CDR3 has 12 amino acids. Germline CDR1 is DFQATT and CDR2 is SNEGSKA (reference sequence). CDR3 protein: CSARLAGYEQYF.

V usage is TRBV7-2 and J usage is TRBJ2-7; TCRdb proposes TRBD2, but this gene call is untestable without DNA. The CDR3 totals 17 residues. Germline V gene lookup returns CDR1 SGHTA and CDR2 FQGNSA. The CDR3 is CASSLGSGRALFYEQYF.

The chain couples TRBV29-1 to TRBJ1-2. CDR3 size: 12 residues. Germline lookup yields CDR1 SQVTM and CDR2 ANQGSEA. This CDR3 reads CSVPDTFYGYTF.

J is TRBJ2-7 and V is TRBV20-1; absent DNA, TCRdb's TRBD1 call cannot be checked. The germline V gene has CDR1 DFQATT and CDR2 SNEGSKA (reference sequence). The CDR3 is made up of 11 amino acids. The CDR3 reads CSGETGFVQYF.

The chain combines TRBV12-3 or TRBV12-4 with TRBJ1-5; TCRdb proposes TRBD1, but this gene call is untestable without DNA. The CDR3 is 13 amino acids. The CDR3 loop is CASSSRVYQPQHF.

V usage is TRBV5-1 and J usage is TRBJ2-7; the TRBD1 assignment by TCRdb is unverifiable without DNA. The CDR3 totals 14 residues. Germline V gene sequence: CDR1 SGHRS, CDR2 YFSETQ. CDR3 region: CASSLEQGAYEQYF. The full variable domain, rest sourced from reference TRBV5-1 and TRBJ2-7, is KAGVTQTPRYLIKTRGQQVTLSCSPISGHRSVSWYQQTPGQGLQFLFEYFSETQRNKGNFPGRFSGRQFSNSRSEMNVSTLELGDSALYLCASSLEQGAYEQYFGPGTRLTVT.

The genes are TRBV5-4 and TRBJ2-5; the D call from TCRdb, TRBD2, cannot be confirmed without DNA. This CDR3 is 14 amino acids long. Per the germline V gene, CDR1 is SGHNT and CDR2 is YYREEE (reference sequence). The CDR3 loop reads CASSLSGKQETQYF.

V is TRBV6-5 and J is TRBJ1-2; TCRdb gives TRBD1 as the D gene, but with no DNA this cannot be confirmed. Germline loops: CDR1 MNHEY, CDR2 SVGAGI. The CDR3 runs to 14 residues. CDR3 protein: CASSYDREDFGYTF.

The chain couples TRBV6-1 to TRBJ1-2; checking the TCRdb D call of TRBD1 is not possible without DNA. The CDR3 covers 13 residues. CDR1 and CDR2 from the germline V gene are MNHNS and SASEGT. The CDR3: CASSPPGEYGYTF.

The chain joins TRBV12-3 or TRBV12-4 to TRBJ2-3; there is no DNA to check the TCRdb D call of TRBD2. The CDR3 is 18 amino acids. The CDR3 is CASTLGLAGPFSTDTQYF.

The chain is built from TRBV24-1 and TRBJ2-5; TCRdb outputs TRBD1, but without DNA this stays unchecked. CDR1 is KGHDR, CDR2 SFDVKD, per germline. The CDR3 is 16 residues long. CDR3 sequence: CATSDSSTGTPETQYF.